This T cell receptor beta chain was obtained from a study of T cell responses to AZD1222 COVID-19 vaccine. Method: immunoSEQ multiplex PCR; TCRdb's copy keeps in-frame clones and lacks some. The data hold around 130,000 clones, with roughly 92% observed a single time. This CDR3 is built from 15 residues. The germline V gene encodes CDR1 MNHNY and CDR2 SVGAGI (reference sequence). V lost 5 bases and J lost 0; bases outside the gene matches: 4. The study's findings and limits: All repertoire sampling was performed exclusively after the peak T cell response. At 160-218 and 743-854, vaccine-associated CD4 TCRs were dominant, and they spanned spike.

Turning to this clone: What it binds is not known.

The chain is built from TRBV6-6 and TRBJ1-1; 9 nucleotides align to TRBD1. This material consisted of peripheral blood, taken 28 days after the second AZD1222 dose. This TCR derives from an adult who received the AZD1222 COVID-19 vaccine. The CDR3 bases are TGTGCCAGCAGTGCGGGACAGGGCTTGAACACTGAAGCTTTCTTT. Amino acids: CASSAGQGLNTEAFF.